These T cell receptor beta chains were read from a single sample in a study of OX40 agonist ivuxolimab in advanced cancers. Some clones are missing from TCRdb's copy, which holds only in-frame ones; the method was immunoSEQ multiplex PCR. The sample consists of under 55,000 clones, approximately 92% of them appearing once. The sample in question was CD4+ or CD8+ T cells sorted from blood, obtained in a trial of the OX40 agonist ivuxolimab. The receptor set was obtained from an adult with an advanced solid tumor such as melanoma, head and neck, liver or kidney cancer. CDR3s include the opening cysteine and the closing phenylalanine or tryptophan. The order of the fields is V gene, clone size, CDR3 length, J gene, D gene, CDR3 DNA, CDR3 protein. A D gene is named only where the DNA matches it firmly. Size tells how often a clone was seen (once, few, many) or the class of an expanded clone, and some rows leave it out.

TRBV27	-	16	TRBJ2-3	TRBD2	TGTGCCAGCAGTTTATGGAGCGGGGAATACACAGATACGCAGTATTTT	CASSLWSGEYTDTQYF
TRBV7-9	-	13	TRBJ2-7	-	TGTGCCAGCAGCCCGACAGAATCCTACGAGCAGTACTTC	CASSPTESYEQYF
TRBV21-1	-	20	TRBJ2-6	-	TGTGCCAGCAGCGTAAAGAGAGCCGGGACATTGGCTTTTGGGGCCAACGTCCTGACTTTC	CASSVKRAGTLAFGANVLTF
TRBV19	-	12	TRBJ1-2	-	TGTGCCAGTAGGTATGGACAGCGTGGCTACACCTTC	CASRYGQRGYTF
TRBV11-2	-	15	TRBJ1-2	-	TGTGCCAGCAGCGCCCAGGGCCACAGCTACTATGGCTACACCTTC	CASSAQGHSYYGYTF
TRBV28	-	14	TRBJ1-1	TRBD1	TGTGCCAGCAGCTCCGGGACAGGGGGCTGGCTGGCTTTCTTT	CASSSGTGGWLAFF
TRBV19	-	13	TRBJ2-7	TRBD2	TGTGCCAGTAGTGCGGGGGGATCCTACGAGCAGTACTTC	CASSAGGSYEQYF
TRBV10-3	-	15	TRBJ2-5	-	TGTGCCATCAGTGATCGCTGGGCCGGGCAAGAGACCCAGTACTTC	CAISDRWAGQETQYF
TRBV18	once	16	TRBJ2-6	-	TGTGCCAGCTCACCAAGGACGGGCTCTGGGGCCAACGTCCTGACTTTC	CASSPRTGSGANVLTF
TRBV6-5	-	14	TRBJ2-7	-	TGTGCCAGCAGTTACGGGACGGGCACCTACGAGCAGTACTTC	CASSYGTGTYEQYF
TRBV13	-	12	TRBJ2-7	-	TGTGCCAGCAAGGGCGGGTCCTACGAGCAGTACTTC	CASKGGSYEQYF
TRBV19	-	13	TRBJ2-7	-	TGTGCCAGTAGTAAATACCCCGGTTCCGAGCAGTACTTC	CASSKYPGSEQYF
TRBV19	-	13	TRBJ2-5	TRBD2	TGTGCCAGGCTAGCGGGATGGCAAGAGACCCAGTACTTC	CARLAGWQETQYF